This entry lists 13 T cell receptor beta chains sequenced from one sample in a study of blood T cell repertoires in COVID-19. Sequenced by immunoSEQ multiplex PCR; TCRdb stores in-frame clones only, minus some. The table lists approximately 110,000 clones, around 87% of them singletons. The specimen sequenced was peripheral blood. All receptors come from a woman aged 80 or over with acute or convalescent COVID-19.

The chain uses TRBV6-5 and TRBJ1-2; 7 bases agree with TRBD1. The CDR3 runs to 14 residues. The V gene end was trimmed by 4 bases and the J gene end by 2 bases; junction bases not matched to a gene: 4. Germline-derived CDR1 and CDR2 are MNHEY and SVGAGI. The CDR3 nucleotides read TGTGCCAGCAGTTCTACGACAGGGAACTATGGCTACACCTTC. Residues: CASSSTTGNYGYTF.

The CDR3 coding sequence is TGTGCCAGCACACCCCACCCGGGGGGCCGCGGGGAGCTGTTTTTT. It encodes CASTPHPGGRGELFF. The chain recombines TRBV2 with TRBJ2-2, with a weak D call TRBD2 (7 bases). The germline gives CDR1 SNHLY, CDR2 FYNNEI. The CDR3 consists of 15 residues. V lost 7 bases and J lost 7, with 19 bases in between.

This clone was detected once. The chain links TRBV5-8 to TRBJ1-5; D is undetermined. The length of the CDR3 is 16 residues. Germline values: CDR1 SGHTS, CDR2 YDEGEE. Trimming pared 2 bases from V and 0 bases from J, leaving 12 bases between. CDR3 in DNA: TGTGCCAGCAGCTTTCTCAGCGACTATAGCAATCAGCCCCAGCATTTT. Translating gives CASSFLSDYSNQPQHF.

The table lists this clone with a count of one. The rearrangement joins TRBV29-1 to TRBJ2-7, with no clear D. CDR1 is SQVTM and CDR2 is ANQGSEA in the germline V gene. The germline V and J ends were trimmed by 6 bases and 3 bases, with 9 bases remaining between them. The CDR3 totals 11 residues. The CDR3 DNA follows: TGCAGCGTCGCGAACAGCTACGAGCAGTACTTC. It yields the protein CSVANSYEQYF.

This sequence joins TRBV6-5 and TRBJ2-5; 11 nucleotides agree with TRBD2. The V gene's germline CDR1 is MNHEY and CDR2 SVGAGI. This CDR3 contains 15 residues. J lost 5 bases, V lost 6 bases, and 8 bases had no gene match. In DNA, the CDR3 is TGTGCCAGCAGGGGACTAGCGGCGATGGGGGAGACCCAGTACTTC. Its translation: CASRGLAAMGETQYF.

The chain carries TRBV7-8 and TRBJ2-7, with a possible D match to TRBD1 (5 bases). V was pared by 2 bases and J by 1 base, with 12 bases between. Per the germline V gene, CDR1 is SGHVS and CDR2 is FQNEAQ. This CDR3 is 15 amino acids long. DNA for the CDR3: TGTGCCAGCAGCTTATATAGACAGCCTTCCTACGAGCAGTACTTC. Translating gives CASSLYRQPSYEQYF.

This chain links TRBV5-1 with TRBJ2-3; D might be TRBD2 (6 bases). Per germline, CDR1 SGHRS and CDR2 YFSETQ. The CDR3 totals 15 residues. V lost 6 bases, J lost 0 bases, and 14 bases lay in between. CDR3 in amino acids: CASTPGLTSTDTQYF. CDR3 sequence (DNA): TGCGCCAGCACTCCGGGACTTACTAGCACAGATACGCAGTATTTT.

CDR3 protein: CASSLEWDRDYGYTF. CDR3 DNA: TGTGCCAGCAGCTTAGAATGGGACAGGGACTATGGCTACACCTTC. The V and J genes are TRBV7-6 and TRBJ1-2, with 9 bases fitting TRBD1. Germline V gene lookup returns CDR1 SGHVS and CDR2 FNYEAQ. With 1 base clipped from V and 3 bases from J, the junction kept 3 bases outside the gene matches. The CDR3 spans 15 residues.

The V gene is TRBV5-1, the J gene TRBJ1-3; D not resolved. Germline values: CDR1 SGHRS, CDR2 YFSETQ. This CDR3 is built from 16 residues. V was cut by 5 bases and J by 0 bases, with 15 bases left in between. CDR3 amino acids: CASRLGGPSSGNTIYF. The CDR3 DNA sequence: TGCGCCAGCAGACTGGGAGGGCCCAGCTCTGGAAACACCATATATTTT. The full variable domain, its missing parts supplied by reference TRBV5-1 and TRBJ1-3, is KAGVTQTPRYLIKTRGQQVTLSCSPISGHRSVSWYQQTPGQGLQFLFEYFSETQRNKGNFPGRFSGRQFSNSRSEMNVSTLELGDSALYLCASRLGGPSSGNTIYFGEGSWLTVV.

The CDR3 nucleotides are TGCGCCAGCAGCTTTTGGACTAGCGGAAACAACAATGAGCAGTTCTTC. Translating it yields CASSFWTSGNNNEQFF. The chain recombines TRBV5-1 with TRBJ2-1; 10 bases are shared with TRBD2. The CDR3 has 16 amino acids. The V gene's germline CDR1 is SGHRS and CDR2 YFSETQ. Trimming took 2 bases from V and 5 from J; bases not matched to a gene: 7.

The rearrangement links TRBV7-9 to TRBJ2-5; D remains ambiguous. Germline-derived CDR1 and CDR2 are SEHNR and FQNEAQ (reference sequence). Trimming cost V 7 bases and J 5 bases, with 14 bases left between them. This CDR3 has 13 residues. In DNA form, the CDR3 reads TGTGCCAGCATCCCCCGAGGCCAGGAGACCCAGTACTTC. It yields the protein CASIPRGQETQYF.

The chain recombines TRBV6-2 or TRBV6-3 with TRBJ2-3; 11 nucleotides match TRBD2. Germline CDR1 is MNHEY and CDR2 is SVGEGT. V trimming: 2 bases; J trimming: 3 bases; junction bases outside the gene matches: 10. The CDR3 extends over 18 amino acids. The CDR3 protein is CASSYAVSGGVETDTQYF. The DNA for the CDR3 is TGTGCCAGCAGTTACGCTGTTAGCGGGGGGGTTGAAACAGATACGCAGTATTTT.

The DNA of the CDR3 is TGTGCCAGCAGCCCCCAAGTTAGAGCCGACACTGAAGCTTTCTTT. This sequence encodes CASSPQVRADTEAFF. The V and J genes are TRBV14 and TRBJ1-1; D ambiguous. The germline V gene has CDR1 SGHDN and CDR2 FVKESK. This CDR3 comprises 15 residues. V was trimmed by 4 bases and J by 3 bases, leaving 15 bases between them.